These 10 T cell receptor beta chains were all obtained from the same sample, sequenced in a study of blood T cell repertoires in COVID-19. Clones were sequenced by immunoSEQ multiplex PCR, and TCRdb holds only the in-frame ones, with some missing. Of some 110,000 clones listed, 87% are singletons. The sequenced sample was peripheral blood. Receptor source: a human donor in a cohort sampled during active COVID-19.

The rearrangement links TRBV5-1 to TRBJ2-5, with 10 positions matching TRBD1. The CDR3 totals 14 residues. The V gene end was trimmed by 4 bases and the J gene end by 1 base; junction bases not matched to a gene: 1. Germline values: CDR1 SGHRS, CDR2 YFSETQ. The CDR3 coding sequence is TGCGCCAGCAGCCGGGACAGGGGCCAAGAGACCCAGTACTTC. Protein product: CASSRDRGQETQYF. The entire variable domain, with the rest obtained from reference TRBV5-1 and TRBJ2-5, is as follows: KAGVTQTPRYLIKTRGQQVTLSCSPISGHRSVSWYQQTPGQGLQFLFEYFSETQRNKGNFPGRFSGRQFSNSRSEMNVSTLELGDSALYLCASSRDRGQETQYFGPGTRLLVL.

This chain links TRBV6-1 with TRBJ1-1; no firm D call. CDR1 and CDR2 from the germline V gene are MNHNS and SASEGT. The CDR3 is 14 residues long. Trimming took off 0 bases at V and 4 bases at J, with 9 bases between the two ends. The CDR3 nucleotides read TGTGCCAGCAGTGAAGCGCCGGGGAGCACTGAAGCTTTCTTT. This encodes CASSEAPGSTEAFF.

This chain connects TRBV5-5 to TRBJ1-6; 9 nucleotides agree with TRBD1. Per germline, CDR1 SGHKS and CDR2 YYEKEE (reference sequence). Trimming removed 4 bases from V and 6 bases from J; junction bases left unmatched: 8. This CDR3 region has 16 residues. Written as DNA, the CDR3 is TGTGCCAGCAGCGAGGACAGGGGAGGCAGTAATTCACCCCTCCACTTT. Protein sequence: CASSEDRGGSNSPLHF.

This chain uses TRBV5-6 with TRBJ2-7; 10 nucleotides align to TRBD2. Germline CDR1 SGHDT, CDR2 YYEEEE. The CDR3 sequence is 14 residues long. V trimming: 4 bases; J trimming: 2 bases; junction bases outside the gene matches: 3. The CDR3 is CASSGSGGAYEQYF. The CDR3 bases are TGTGCCAGCAGCGGGAGCGGGGGGGCCTACGAGCAGTACTTC. Full variable domain (rest looked up from reference TRBV5-6 and TRBJ2-7): DAGVTQSPTHLIKTRGQQVTLRCSPKSGHDTVSWYQQALGQGPQFIFQYYEEEERQRGNFPDRFSGHQFPNYSSELNVNALLLGDSALYLCASSGSGGAYEQYFGPGTRLTVT.

This chain joins TRBV5-6 and TRBJ1-2, with D unresolved. Trimming took 0 bases from V and 2 from J, leaving 5 bases between them. CDR1 and CDR2 (germline): SGHDT, YYEEEE. The CDR3 sequence is 13 residues long. CDR3 sequence: CASSLGQNYGYTF. The CDR3 bases are TGTGCCAGCAGCTTGGGGCAGAACTATGGCTACACCTTC.

This chain joins TRBV10-3 and TRBJ2-7, with 10 bases fitting TRBD2. Trimming took 3 bases from V and 6 from J; bases not matched to a gene: 14. This CDR3 has 17 residues. CDR1 is ENHRY, CDR2 SYGVKD, per germline. In nucleotides, the CDR3 is TGTGCCATCAGTGAATTCCCGCTAGCGGGAGTACTCGGCGAGCAGTACTTC. Translating it yields CAISEFPLAGVLGEQYF.

This clone was found a few times. The V call is TRBV7-6, the J call TRBJ1-6; TRBD1 is a possible D gene (5 bases). V lost 1 base and J 5 bases, leaving 12 bases between the germline ends. The CDR3 is made up of 16 amino acids. Germline CDR1 SGHVS, CDR2 FNYEAQ. The CDR3 reads CASSLGPGRNNSPLHF. The CDR3 DNA is TGTGCCAGCAGCTTAGGACCAGGGCGAAATAATTCACCCCTCCACTTT.

The rearrangement uses TRBV7-8 and TRBJ1-2, with TRBD1 matching over 7 bases. The CDR3 covers 14 residues. Germline values: CDR1 SGHVS, CDR2 FQNEAQ. The junction had 5 bases not matched to a gene; V was cut back by 6 bases and J by 1 base. The CDR3 nucleotides are TGTGCCAGCAGAGCCGGGACAGTTAACTATGGCTACACCTTC. This codes for CASRAGTVNYGYTF.

The rearrangement joins TRBV18 to TRBJ1-2; 10 bases are a match to TRBD1. This CDR3 is 14 amino acids long. With 0 bases clipped from V and 5 bases from J, the junction kept 0 bases outside the gene matches. From germline, CDR1 is KGHSH and CDR2 LQKENI. The CDR3 loop is CASSPPGQGYGYTF. CDR3 in DNA: TGTGCCAGCTCACCACCGGGACAGGGGTATGGCTACACCTTC.

The CDR3 spells CSVDSLSGQGARSLGSNGYTF. The CDR3 DNA is TGCAGCGTTGATTCTCTCTCGGGGCAGGGGGCGAGATCCTTGGGGTCCAATGGCTACACCTTC. The rearrangement links TRBV29-1 to TRBJ1-2; 8 bases are a match to TRBD1. Unmatched junction bases numbered 30, after V lost 3 bases and J lost 6 bases. From germline, CDR1 is SQVTM and CDR2 ANQGSEA. The CDR3 consists of 21 residues.